This T cell receptor beta chain was sequenced for a study of blood T cell repertoires in COVID-19 (dated by TCRdb to 2020 to 2022). Regarding the study in general: Samples covering the acute and convalescent phases of COVID-19 were provided by collaborators in the United States, Italy and Spain. The prospective study material was composed of cDNA or gDNA derived from T cells, B-cell-depleted T cells, or PBMCs. Subjects who had been exposed to COVID-19, were actively infected with it, or had recovered from it provided the deeply sampled blood TCRbeta repertoires that made up the dataset. The repertoires were released in a freely available public database intended as a resource for research on the immune response to SARS-CoV-2. The samples were drawn from two sources: the first 160 participants of the ongoing ImmuneRACE study, and 1,000 to 1,500 subjects contributed by 6 global collaborators. The sample metadata nearly always contained a de-identified subject ID, COVID-19 status, age in years and sex. Where available, HLA class I and class II types were taken from metadata supplied by the sample provider and were not determined by assay-based typing.

CDR1 and CDR2, looked up from the germline V gene, are LGHNA and YSLEER. Including the terminal cysteine and phenylalanine, the CDR3 comprises 15 residues. Just CDR3 DNA is preserved here, 45 bases in frame from base 1. V is shortened by 1 base, J by 5 bases, and the region joining them spans 14 bases. In the prospective study, participants were about 18 to 90 years old, resided in about two dozen geographic areas of the United States, and were enrolled through a virtual design. Cohort assignment in the prospective study relied on participant-reported clinical history from a screening survey and a study questionnaire. Recovered participants in ImmuneRACE Cohort 3 were defined by two consecutive negative NP/OP PCR tests, clearance by a healthcare professional, or resolution of symptoms. In the prospective study, mobile phlebotomists collected whole blood, serum and a nasopharyngeal or oropharyngeal swab from each participant. Prospective study participants could optionally give additional blood draws and questionnaires over an approximately 2-month period. Before DNA extraction, prospective study blood samples were shipped either frozen or at room temperature.

TCRbeta CDR3 regions were amplified from genomic DNA using the immunoSEQ Assay, a bias-controlled multiplex PCR. Processing in the source paper ran as follows. Nucleated cell counts per sample were estimated from amplification of reference gene primers within the assay. Sequence reads were collapsed and filtered to measure the absolute abundance of every unique TCRbeta CDR3 rearrangement. Productive Simpson clonality was computed per sample as the square root of Simpson's diversity index over productive rearrangements. The immuneACCESS repertoire file appears here via TCRdb, limited to in-frame rearrangements. These files lack a portion of the clones; in checked studies, under half of the deficit traces to unresolved V genes, and the cause of the others is not known. V and J calls and clone size come straight from that table; D and trimming were deduced from the DNA. The sample has about 180,000 clones on record, around 90% of them singletons. Together, the top ten hold 9% to 10% of the sample.

With respect to this clone: Its antigen is currently not known. One base away there is no much larger clone; base qualities are not given.

Findings and caveats that apply to the study as a whole: The quantity of clinical and demographic metadata differed by source and by participant and was supplied without curation.

The source of this sequence is a young woman who had recovered from COVID-19. Sequenced input: PBMCs or T cells enriched from blood (not recorded which). The chain is encoded by TRBV4-3 joined to TRBJ2-5; a weak D assignment points to TRBD2 (5 bases agree). The CDR3 protein sequence reads: CASSQGGPPGETQYF. The nucleotide sequence reads TGCGCCAGCAGCCAAGGCGGGCCCCCCGGGGAGACCCAGTACTTC.